The source of this T cell receptor (beta chain) is a study of blood T cell repertoires in COVID-19. Study information: Sites in the United States, Italy and Spain provided acute and convalescent COVID-19 samples. In each case, the material was cDNA or gDNA derived from T cells, B-cell-depleted T cells, or PBMCs.

The CDR3 has 14 residues. After removal of 6 bases from V and 2 bases from J, the junction contained 0 bases not matched to a gene. Per the germline V gene, CDR1 is MNHEY and CDR2 is SVGAGI. Per the original methods: Estimates of nucleated cell counts were drawn from the amplification of reference gene primers. Produced via immunoSEQ multiplex PCR; TCRdb's table is partial and in-frame only. For V, J and clone size, that table is used; D and trimming come from the DNA. The table lists 150,000 to 200,000 clones, around 81% of them singletons. The TCR comes from a man aged 55 to 70 with active or convalescent COVID-19. Input material: peripheral blood. The chain has TRBV6-5 and TRBJ2-6; TRBD1 matches at 8 bases. CDR3 DNA: TGTGCCAGCAGACAGGGGGCTGGGGCCAACGTCCTGACTTTC. Amino acids: CASRQGAGANVLTF.